This passage covers 17 T cell receptor beta chains from one sample sequenced in a study of blood T cell repertoires in COVID-19. Profiled with immunoSEQ multiplex PCR; TCRdb holds only in-frame clones, not every one. The sample shows under 75,000 clones, approximately 88% of them seen only once. The sequenced sample consisted of peripheral blood. The receptors originated from a man between 50 and 59 years old with active COVID-19.

The V gene is TRBV3-1 (or the pseudogene TRBV3-2), the J gene TRBJ1-2; 7 bases match TRBD1. The V gene end was trimmed by 8 bases and the J gene end by 4 bases; junction bases not matched to a gene: 7. This CDR3 is built from 13 residues. CDR1 and CDR2 from the germline V gene are LGHDT and YNNKEL (reference sequence). CDR3 in amino acids: CASAAGGPYGYTF. In nucleotides, the CDR3 is TGTGCCAGCGCGGCAGGGGGACCCTATGGCTACACCTTC.

The J gene is TRBJ1-5, the V gene TRBV28; 10 nucleotides align to TRBD1. V was clipped by 2 bases and J by 0 bases; unmatched bases: 7. CDR3 size: 18 residues. CDR1 and CDR2 from the germline V gene are MDHEN and SYDVKM. The CDR3 here is CASSLEGQGLYSNQPQHF. CDR3 coding DNA: TGTGCCAGCAGTTTAGAGGGACAGGGGTTGTATAGCAATCAGCCCCAGCATTTT.

The chain has TRBV4-1 and TRBJ2-2; the D gene is possibly TRBD2 (5 bases). V lost 1 base to trimming and J lost 6 bases, with 9 bases between them. The germline CDR1 and CDR2 sequences are MGHRA and YSYEKL. CDR3 length: 14 residues. In DNA, the CDR3 is TGCGCCAGCAGCCAAGGAGGGTTCGCCGGGGAGCTGTTTTTT. It is translated as CASSQGGFAGELFF.

The chain couples TRBV20-1 to TRBJ2-1, with 13 bases aligning to TRBD2. Germline CDR1 and CDR2: DFQATT and SNEGSKA (reference sequence). The CDR3 is 13 residues long. The J segment lost 11 bases and the V segment lost 3 bases, leaving 4 bases of the junction unmatched. CDR3 sequence: CSASPTSGGKQFF. Written as DNA, the CDR3 is TGCAGTGCTAGTCCGACTAGCGGGGGGAAGCAGTTCTTC.

V and J are TRBV5-1 and TRBJ2-1; 7 bases match TRBD2. After removal of 1 base from V and 3 bases from J, the junction contained 10 bases not matched to a gene. From germline, CDR1 is SGHRS and CDR2 YFSETQ. The CDR3 runs to 17 residues. The CDR3 is CASSLKTSLKNYNEQFF. The CDR3 nucleotides read TGCGCCAGCAGCTTGAAGACTAGCTTAAAAAACTACAATGAGCAGTTCTTC.

The V and J genes are TRBV5-4 and TRBJ2-7; TRBD2 agrees at 12 bases. With V trimmed by 0 bases and J by 5 bases, 6 bases remained unmatched. Germline V gene sequence: CDR1 SGHNT, CDR2 YYREEE (reference sequence). The CDR3 spans 16 residues. The DNA of the CDR3 is TGTGCCAGCAGCTTGGATTTTCTAGCGGGGGGGAACGAGCAGTACTTC. Protein sequence: CASSLDFLAGGNEQYF.

The J gene is TRBJ2-5, the V gene TRBV19, with TRBD1 as a possible D gene (6 bases). The CDR3 contains 14 residues. Trimming pared 9 bases from V and 5 bases from J, leaving 19 bases between. Germline V gene sequence: CDR1 LNHDA, CDR2 SQIVND (reference sequence). CDR3 coding DNA: TGTGCCAGCAGGGCAGAGGGACACTGGGAGACCCAGTACTTC. Amino acid sequence: CASRAEGHWETQYF.

This clone was found many times. The chain employs TRBV14 and TRBJ1-2; TRBD1 might be the D (6 bases). Trimming stripped 3 bases from V and 7 bases from J, with 12 bases between. CDR1 SGHDN and CDR2 FVKESK come from the germline V gene. The CDR3 totals 13 residues. DNA of the CDR3: TGTGCCAGCAGCCACAGGGGTCAAAGTGGCTACACCTTC. Its translation: CASSHRGQSGYTF.

The V and J genes are TRBV12-3 or TRBV12-4 and TRBJ1-2; possible D gene TRBD1, 5 bases. V was pared by 8 bases and J by 4 bases, with 14 bases between. The CDR3 length is 13 residues. Here the CDR3 reads CASWTGGSYGYTF. The CDR3, as DNA: TGTGCCAGCTGGACGGGGGGGTCCTATGGCTACACCTTC.

The chain employs TRBV5-1 and TRBJ2-5, with unresolved D. The CDR3 sequence is 14 residues long. Germline lookup yields CDR1 SGHRS and CDR2 YFSETQ. V lost 0 bases and J lost 1, with 7 bases in between. CDR3 loop: CASSLGHIQETQYF. The CDR3 bases are TGCGCCAGCAGCTTGGGACACATCCAAGAGACCCAGTACTTC.

The genes are TRBV3-1 (or the pseudogene TRBV3-2) and TRBJ2-4; possibly TRBD2 for D (7 bases). The V gene's germline CDR1 is LGHDT and CDR2 YNNKEL (reference sequence). Trimming pared 1 base from V and 10 bases from J, leaving 17 bases between. The CDR3 is 15 residues long. Here the CDR3 reads CASSQGPRGGGIQYF. CDR3 coding DNA: TGTGCCAGCAGCCAAGGGCCAAGGGGGGGAGGGATTCAGTACTTC.

The chain is built from TRBV24-1 and TRBJ2-1; 9 nucleotides agree with TRBD2. This CDR3 comprises 17 residues. Unmatched junction bases numbered 5, after V lost 3 bases and J lost 0 bases. The germline V gene encodes CDR1 KGHDR and CDR2 SFDVKD. For the CDR3, the DNA is TGTGCCACCAGTGATCCAGGAGCGGGGGGCTCCTACAATGAGCAGTTCTTC. Amino acid sequence: CATSDPGAGGSYNEQFF.

The table lists this clone with a count of one. The gene calls are TRBV7-8 and TRBJ1-5; D is unresolved. Germline CDR1 and CDR2: SGHVS and FQNEAQ. V was clipped by 5 bases and J by 4 bases, with 21 bases between them. This CDR3 spans 17 amino acids. CDR3 protein: CASSPGGGVTKNQPQHF. CDR3 nucleotides: TGTGCCAGCAGCCCGGGTGGCGGGGTAACCAAAAATCAGCCCCAGCATTTT.

The V call is TRBV7-8, the J call TRBJ2-7, with 9 bases lining up with TRBD2. The CDR3 sequence is 17 residues long. Germline CDR1 SGHVS, CDR2 FQNEAQ. The junction had 8 bases not matched to a gene; V was cut back by 1 base and J by 1 base. CDR3 in DNA: TGTGCCAGCAGCTTAGATCTAGCTAGCGGGGCTTCCTACGAGCAGTACTTC. As protein: CASSLDLASGASYEQYF.

This clone was detected only a few times. J is TRBJ1-4 and V is TRBV7-2; no definite D call. CDR3 length: 17 amino acids. V was cut by 3 bases and J by 7 bases, with 21 bases left in between. Germline CDR1 is SGHTA and CDR2 is FQGNSA. In DNA, the CDR3 is TGTGCCAGCAGCTTTGGCCTGTCACCTACCGGAGGTGAAAAACTGTTTTTT. Its translation: CASSFGLSPTGGEKLFF.

A word on this clone: The germline gene is not matched at one end of the junction; a read error may be the cause. The V gene is TRBV6-5, the J gene TRBJ1-4, with TRBD1 as a possible D gene (6 bases). This CDR3 is 15 amino acids long. Germline V gene lookup returns CDR1 MNHEY and CDR2 SVGAGI. The CDR3 DNA reads TGTTCCAGCAAAGTATCACAGGGAAAAAATGAAAAACTGTTTTTT. It yields the protein CSSKVSQGKNEKLFF.

Notes on this clone: At one boundary the junction diverges from the germline segment, which might be a read error. The chain is built from TRBV14 and TRBJ1-2; 7 bases fit TRBD1. The germline gives CDR1 SGHDN, CDR2 FVKESK. CDR3 length: 14 amino acids. The CDR3 sequence is CASSQDRGGEGAGF. CDR3 in DNA: TGTGCCAGCAGCCAAGATCGAGGGGGCGAAGGGGCCGGCTTC.